This T cell receptor (beta chain) was found in a study of sequential checkpoint blockade in melanoma. This clone appeared once. The treatment denotes: randomized to nivolumab then ipilimumab (arm A) or the reverse (arm B). Germline values: CDR1 SGDLS, CDR2 YYNGEE. This CDR3 region has 15 residues. Trimming stripped 4 bases from V and 0 bases from J, with 11 bases between. Sequencing was performed with immunoSEQ multiplex PCR; in TCRdb, only in-frame clones are kept and a portion is missing. The table records about 27,000 clones, approximately 75% of them present only once. This material consisted of CD8+ T cells sorted from blood (inferred from file names), taken from a patient given nivolumab and ipilimumab in sequence. The clonotype was recovered from a human donor with melanoma. The chain combines TRBV9 with TRBJ2-1; D not resolved. For the CDR3, the DNA is TGTGCCAGCAGCCCCGACGGCGGCTCCTACAATGAGCAGTTCTTC. Amino acid sequence: CASSPDGGSYNEQFF.